The 27 T cell receptor beta chains below all came from one sample that was sequenced in a study of T cells in localized non-small cell lung cancer. Assay used: immunoSEQ multiplex PCR; TCRdb lists only in-frame clones, some missing. The repertoire holds about 33,000 clones, with around three quarters as singletons. Material: peripheral blood, obtained before any cancer treatment. These receptors all stem from a male donor at least 60 years old with stage III squamous cell lung carcinoma.

The J gene is TRBJ1-5, the V gene TRBV7-9, with a possible D match to TRBD1 (6 bases). The CDR3 covers 15 residues. Trimming shortened V by 4 bases and J by 2 bases, and 12 bases separated the two germline ends. Germline CDR1 and CDR2: SEHNR and FQNEAQ (reference sequence). Here the CDR3 DNA reads TGTGCCAGCAGCTCCTCAGGGGTAGGCAATCAGCCCCAGCATTTT. Encoded protein: CASSSSGVGNQPQHF.

CDR3 DNA sequence: TGTGCCATCAGTGGCCCAGGAAACCGGGGCTACACCTTC. Its protein is CAISGPGNRGYTF. The chain recombines TRBV10-3 with TRBJ1-2; no clear D. The CDR3 is 13 amino acids. Trimming removed 4 bases from V and 8 bases from J, with 14 bases in between. In germline, CDR1 is ENHRY, CDR2 SYGVKD.

V gene TRBV6-5 combines with J gene TRBJ2-1, with 11 bases identical to TRBD2. Germline assignment: CDR1 MNHEY and CDR2 SVGAGI. Unmatched junction bases numbered 4, after V lost 6 bases and J lost 3 bases. The CDR3 totals 15 residues. CDR3 loop: CASSRTSGHYNEQFF. The CDR3 DNA follows: TGTGCCAGCAGCCGGACTAGCGGGCACTACAATGAGCAGTTCTTC.

V usage is TRBV7-9 and J usage is TRBJ1-2; the match to TRBD1 covers 8 bases. Trimming removed 5 bases from V and 7 bases from J; junction bases left unmatched: 6. The length of the CDR3 is 13 residues. Looked up from germline, CDR1 is SEHNR and CDR2 is FQNEAQ (reference sequence). DNA of the CDR3: TGTGCCAGCAGCCCGACAGGGGAGGGTGGCTACACCTTC. Amino acids: CASSPTGEGGYTF.

The chain recombines TRBV20-1 with TRBJ2-1; D may be TRBD2 (6 bases). Germline CDR1 DFQATT, CDR2 SNEGSKA (reference sequence). The CDR3 runs 11 residues. V shed 5 bases and J shed 7 bases, with 9 bases lying between them. DNA of the CDR3: TGCAGTGCTTTCCGGGGGAATGAGCAGTTCTTC. Its protein product is CSAFRGNEQFF.

The chain recombines TRBV18 with TRBJ1-5; unclear D gene. The V and J ends lost 3 bases and 6 bases respectively, with 9 bases between them. The germline V gene encodes CDR1 KGHSH and CDR2 LQKENI. This CDR3 region has 13 residues. The CDR3 region is CASSPDLTQPQHF. The CDR3 region has the DNA TGTGCCAGCTCACCCGACCTAACTCAGCCCCAGCATTTT. Full variable domain (remainder filled in from reference TRBV18 and TRBJ1-5): NAGVMQNPRHLVRRRGQEARLRCSPMKGHSHVYWYRQLPEEGLKFMVYLQKENIIDESGMPKERFSAEFPKEGPSILRIQQVVRGDSAAYFCASSPDLTQPQHFGDGTRLSIL.

V and J are TRBV5-1 and TRBJ1-4, with D maybe TRBD1 (5 bases). V lost 8 bases, J lost 4 bases, and 15 bases lay in between. Germline CDR1 and CDR2: SGHRS and YFSETQ. This CDR3 has 14 amino acids. CDR3 coding DNA: TGCGCCAGTAGCGCTGACAGCTATAATGAAAAACTGTTTTTT. As protein: CASSADSYNEKLFF.

The rearrangement joins TRBV21-1 to TRBJ1-2. TRBV21-1 is a pseudogene locus. This CDR3 region has 12 residues. The CDR3 loop is CASSKETYGYTF. The CDR3 DNA reads as TGTGCCAGCAGCAAAGAAACCTATGGCTACACCTTC.

As for this clone: One junction end disagrees with the germline gene, perhaps due to a read error. This chain connects TRBV7-7 to TRBJ2-5, with 7 bases matching TRBD1. This CDR3 has 16 amino acids. The V gene's germline CDR1 is SSHAT and CDR2 FNYEAQ (reference sequence). Written as DNA, the CDR3 is TGTGCTAGCAGCCTAATTTTAGGGACAGACCAAGAGACCCAGTACTTC. It yields the protein CASSLILGTDQETQYF.

This sequence joins TRBV14 and TRBJ2-1; 15 bases are a match to TRBD2. The germline CDR1 and CDR2 sequences are SGHDN and FVKESK. V lost 3 bases, J lost 6 bases, and 12 bases stayed unmatched. The CDR3 runs 19 residues. CDR3 region: CASSHPGLAGGGLINEQFF. For the CDR3, the DNA is TGTGCCAGCAGCCACCCGGGACTAGCGGGAGGCGGACTTATCAATGAGCAGTTCTTC.

This clone was found a few times. This chain joins TRBV5-1 and TRBJ1-4, with D perhaps matching TRBD1 (5 bases). CDR1 SGHRS and CDR2 YFSETQ come from the germline V gene. CDR3 size: 12 residues. The germline V and J ends were trimmed by 4 bases and 12 bases, with 13 bases remaining between them. This CDR3 reads CASSADRRELFF. CDR3 bases: TGCGCCAGCAGCGCAGACAGAAGGGAACTGTTTTTT.

To note about this clone: Mismatch with germline at one junction end may stem from a read error. This chain connects TRBV7-8 to TRBJ2-2; the match to TRBD2 covers 9 bases. This CDR3 is built from 15 residues. Germline CDR1 and CDR2: SGHVS and FQNEAQ. The DNA of the CDR3 is TGTGCCAGCAGCCTAGCCGGGACTAGCCACGGGGAGCTGTTTTTT. It is translated as CASSLAGTSHGELFF.

This chain connects TRBV5-4 to TRBJ1-1; TRBD1 aligns across 7 bases. CDR3 size: 14 residues. Trimming removed 1 base from V and 3 bases from J; junction bases left unmatched: 3. Germline values: CDR1 SGHNT, CDR2 YYREEE (reference sequence). In DNA, the CDR3 is TGTGCCAGCAGCTTGTCGACAGGGCACACTGAAGCTTTCTTT. It specifies CASSLSTGHTEAFF.

The chain combines TRBV6-9 with TRBJ1-4, with D possibly TRBD1 on 6 matching bases. The V gene's germline CDR1 is MNHGY and CDR2 SVAAGI. V lost 6 bases, J lost 8 bases, and 13 bases lay in between. The CDR3 contains 13 residues. CDR3 residues: CASSLQGNEKLFF. In nucleotides, the CDR3 is TGTGCCAGCAGCTTACAGGGAAACGAAAAACTGTTTTTT.

V is TRBV4-1 and J is TRBJ1-1; D perhaps matches TRBD1 (6 bases). The CDR3 totals 15 residues. V was clipped by 6 bases and J by 4 bases, with 18 bases between them. CDR1 and CDR2 from the germline V gene are MGHRA and YSYEKL. CDR3 residues: CASSLNRVLVTEAFF. The CDR3 DNA sequence: TGCGCCAGCAGTCTAAACAGGGTTTTGGTCACTGAAGCTTTCTTT.

This chain uses TRBV4-3 with TRBJ2-6, with a tentative D call TRBD1 (6 bases). Germline CDR1 reads LGHNA; CDR2 reads YSLEER. The CDR3 spans 15 residues. V lost 4 bases to trimming and J lost 1 base, with 8 bases between them. The CDR3 nucleotides are TGCGCCAGCAGCCCCACAGGGTCTGGGGCCAACGTCCTGACTTTC. Translating it yields CASSPTGSGANVLTF.

The rearrangement links TRBV9 to TRBJ2-2; 12 positions agree with TRBD2. Germline-derived CDR1 and CDR2 are SGDLS and YYNGEE. The CDR3 length is 14 residues. After removal of 4 bases from V and 10 bases from J, the junction contained 5 bases not matched to a gene. The CDR3 sequence is CASSRLAGVEELFF. The DNA for the CDR3 is TGTGCCAGCAGCAGACTAGCGGGGGTGGAGGAGCTGTTTTTT.

The chain couples TRBV11-2 to TRBJ2-7; 9 nucleotides agree with TRBD1. CDR3 length equals 16 residues. Germline V gene lookup returns CDR1 SGHAT and CDR2 FQNNGV. The junction had 5 bases not matched to a gene; V was cut back by 1 base and J by 1 base. CDR3 in amino acids: CASSLGRDRASYEQYF. In DNA form, the CDR3 reads TGTGCCAGCAGCTTAGGACGGGACAGGGCGTCCTACGAGCAGTACTTC. Full variable domain (remainder filled in from reference TRBV11-2 and TRBJ2-7): EAGVAQSPRYKIIEKRQSVAFWCNPISGHATLYWYQQILGQGPKLLIQFQNNGVVDDSQLPKDRFSAERLKGVDSTLKIQPAKLEDSAVYLCASSLGRDRASYEQYFGPGTRLTVT.

The V call is TRBV7-9, the J call TRBJ1-2; 7 nucleotides agree with TRBD1. Germline CDR1 is SEHNR and CDR2 is FQNEAQ (reference sequence). Trimming at V came to 2 bases and at J to 0 bases, leaving 6 bases not matched to a gene. The CDR3 is made up of 16 amino acids. The CDR3 loop reads CASSLWGDSSNYGYTF. For the CDR3, the DNA is TGTGCCAGCAGCTTATGGGGGGACAGTTCTAACTATGGCTACACCTTC.

This clone was seen only once. This chain uses TRBV7-8 with TRBJ2-5; 7 positions agree with TRBD1. Looked up from germline, CDR1 is SGHVS and CDR2 is FQNEAQ. The CDR3 totals 14 residues. V dropped 4 bases and J dropped 6; count of bases not matched to a gene: 8. CDR3: CASSSTGPIKTQYF. As DNA, the CDR3 is TGTGCCAGCAGCTCGACAGGGCCCATCAAGACCCAGTACTTC. The full variable domain, its missing parts supplied by reference TRBV7-8 and TRBJ2-5, is GAGVSQSPRYKVAKRGQDVALRCDPISGHVSLFWYQQALGQGPEFLTYFQNEAQLDKSGLPSDRFFAERPEGSVSTLKIQRTQQEDSAVYLCASSSTGPIKTQYFGPGTRLLVL.

The chain links TRBV10-3 to TRBJ1-2; 11 nucleotides agree with TRBD1. Losses at the gene ends were 2 bases for V and 7 bases for J; bases not matched to a gene: 3. The CDR3 covers 14 residues. Germline CDR1 is ENHRY and CDR2 is SYGVKD. The CDR3 is CAISEGQGAGGYTF. The DNA for the CDR3 is TGTGCCATCAGTGAGGGACAGGGGGCTGGTGGCTACACCTTC.

This clone was found a few times. V usage is TRBV9 and J usage is TRBJ2-1; the D gene is possibly TRBD2 (6 bases). From germline, CDR1 is SGDLS and CDR2 YYNGEE. Trimming took 4 bases from V and 5 from J, leaving 13 bases between them. The CDR3 is 14 amino acids. CDR3 amino acids: CASSYRGNHNEQFF. The CDR3 bases are TGTGCCAGCAGCTATCGGGGGAATCACAATGAGCAGTTCTTC.

The V gene is TRBV4-2, the J gene TRBJ1-2, with 7 nucleotides matching TRBD1. V shed 2 bases and J 6 bases; nucleotides not matched to a gene: 6. CDR3 length: 14 amino acids. Germline V CDR1 and CDR2: LGHNA, YNFKEQ. CDR3 DNA sequence: TGTGCCAGCAGCCAAATCACAGGGGATCATGGCTACACCTTC. As protein: CASSQITGDHGYTF.

V is TRBV10-3 and J is TRBJ2-4; TRBD1 or TRBD2 may be the D gene (6 bases each). Per germline, CDR1 ENHRY and CDR2 SYGVKD. This CDR3 comprises 13 residues. V was clipped by 11 bases and J by 8 bases, with 19 bases between them. The CDR3 sequence is CAAQGTPSDIQYF. The CDR3 nucleotides are TGTGCCGCCCAGGGGACTCCATCGGACATTCAGTACTTC.

The rearrangement joins TRBV18 to TRBJ2-4, with 9 positions matching TRBD2. This CDR3 is built from 15 residues. J gave up 7 bases and V 1 base, and 5 bases lay outside the gene matches. CDR1 and CDR2 from the germline V gene are KGHSH and LQKENI. The CDR3 coding sequence is TGTGCCAGCTCACCACTAGCGGGAGAGGGGAACATTCAGTACTTC. Translated: CASSPLAGEGNIQYF.

J is TRBJ2-2 and V is TRBV18, with D perhaps TRBD2 (5 bases). With 1 base removed from V and 5 bases from J, the gap between germline ends came to 14 bases. CDR1 and CDR2 (germline): KGHSH, LQKENI. CDR3 size: 16 residues. DNA of the CDR3: TGTGCCAGCTCACCACTAAAGGAGGAGCGGACCGGGGAGCTGTTTTTT. Encoded protein: CASSPLKEERTGELFF.

A single count supports this clone. The rearrangement links TRBV6-1 to TRBJ1-5; D gene uncertain. CDR1 is MNHNS and CDR2 is SASEGT in the germline V gene. V was shortened by 8 bases and J by 4 bases, with 9 bases between the two germline ends. There are 12 residues in the CDR3. The CDR3 reads CASSQLNQPQHF. As DNA, the CDR3 is TGTGCCAGCTCCCAGCTTAATCAGCCCCAGCATTTT.